The TCR beta chain described here comes from a study of blood T cells in healthy people across ages. Whole-study context: Capture via template switching afforded approximately one barcoded beta molecule per two T cells. Study results and limitations: Significant beta diversity loss was already apparent by age roughly 40, declining roughly linearly.

Each sample provided at least 5 micrograms of extracted total RNA. Comment on this clonotype: The antigen is not known.

The CDR3 is made up of 14 amino acids. CDR1 is MNHNY and CDR2 is SVGAGI in the germline V gene (reference sequence). V was clipped by 7 bases and J by 8 bases, with 20 bases between them. PCR was performed a second time for roughly 7 to 11 cycles using a sample-barcoded 5' primer and a J-beta primer mix. One entry per CDR3 protein results from TCRdb running MiXCR on the 5' RACE reads. The sample lists approximately 900,000 distinct CDR3 sequences, around 48% seen once, with around an eighth in the top ten. This chain links TRBV6-6 with TRBJ1-1; possible D gene TRBD1, 6 bases. Sequenced input: blood. The origin of this receptor is a man aged 30-40 years in good health. DNA for the CDR3: TGTGCCAGCACCAAGGACAGTTCCTTTGCCGAAGCTTTCTTT. This sequence encodes CASTKDSSFAEAFF.